One and the same sample provided the 24 T cell receptor beta chains below, sequenced in a study of T cells in women clearing cervical HPV infection. This table comes from immunoSEQ multiplex PCR, and its TCRdb copy is limited to in-frame clones, with some not included. This sample's table reports tens of thousands of clones. Sequencing was performed on blood buffy coat. All receptors derive from a woman aged 18-70 years with a cervical HPV16 infection that either progressed to CIN3+ or cleared (not recorded which).

About this clone: The read terminates 3 residues ahead of where the CDR3 ends, so the germline J gene completes it. The rearrangement links TRBV6-4 to TRBJ1-1, with 7 positions matching TRBD1. From germline, CDR1 is MRHNA and CDR2 SNTAGT. The CDR3 consists of 12 residues. After removal of 4 bases from V and 7 bases from J, the junction contained 3 bases not matched to a gene. The sequenced CDR3 bases are TGTGCCAGCAGTGCCCCAGGGGGTGAA. This translates into CASSAPGGE. The whole CDR3 reads CASSAPGGEAFF.

About this clone itself: The read falls 3 residues short of the CDR3 end, and the missing part is taken from the germline J gene. V is TRBV7-3 and J is TRBJ2-1; 8 bases are a match to TRBD1. This CDR3 region has 15 residues. Trimming at V came to 6 bases and at J to 8 bases, leaving 12 bases not matched to a gene. Per germline, CDR1 SGHTA and CDR2 FQGTGA. The CDR3 protein is CASSPDRAFNDEQFF. The sequenced part of the CDR3 DNA is TGTGCCAGCAGTCCGGACAGGGCTTTTAACGATGAG.

Remarks on this clone: The CDR3 end lies 3 residues beyond the end of the read and is filled in from the germline J gene. The rearrangement links TRBV11-1 to TRBJ2-1; TRBD2 matches 9 bases. This CDR3 region has 14 residues. Germline assignment: CDR1 SGHAT and CDR2 FQDESV (reference sequence). J gave up 8 bases and V 6 bases, and 8 bases lay outside the gene matches. The CDR3 DNA, read in part, is TGTGCCAGCAGGGCCGGGACTAGCCTCTATGAG. It yields the protein CASRAGTSLYE. The whole CDR3 sequence is CASRAGTSLYEQFF.

This clone registers medium-sized by frequency. The read terminates 3 residues ahead of where the CDR3 ends, so the germline J gene completes it. This sequence joins TRBV29-1 and TRBJ2-6; no reliable D call. Germline lookup yields CDR1 SQVTM and CDR2 ANQGSEA. The V gene lost 3 bases and the J gene lost 3 bases, with 3 bases spanning the gap. The CDR3 is 12 amino acids. CDR3 DNA (partial): TGCAGCGTTGACGGTGGGGCCAACGTC. Protein sequence: CSVDGGANV. The full CDR3 protein is CSVDGGANVLTF.

Points on this clone: The read halts 3 residues ahead of the CDR3 end, with the missing end drawn from the germline J gene. The V gene is TRBV29-1, the J gene TRBJ2-5, with D hard to call. Germline loops: CDR1 SQVTM, CDR2 ANQGSEA. The V and J ends lost 4 bases and 6 bases respectively, with 18 bases between them. The CDR3 is made up of 14 amino acids. The part of the CDR3 DNA that was read is TGCAGCGTTGTTGATCAGGCCGTAGGGCAGACC. It is translated as CSVVDQAVGQT. The entire CDR3 is CSVVDQAVGQTQYF. The entire variable domain, with the rest obtained from reference TRBV29-1 and TRBJ2-5, is as follows: SAVISQKPSRDICQRGTSLTIQCQVDSQVTMMFWYRQQPGQSLTLIATANQGSEATYESGFVIDKFPISRPNLTFSTLTVSNMSPEDSSIYLCSVVDQAVGQTQYFGPGTRLLVL.

The CDR3 here is CASSVDRGSDEQYF. The part of the CDR3 DNA that was read is TGTGCCAGCAGTGTGGACAGGGGATCGGACGAG. The chain combines TRBV6-1 with TRBJ2-7; 9 bases align to TRBD1. The CDR3 is cut off 3 residues early in the read; its end comes from the germline J gene. CDR1 MNHNS and CDR2 SASEGT come from the germline V gene. The CDR3 is made up of 14 amino acids. J lost 5 bases, V lost 4 bases, and 6 bases had no gene match.

A remark on this clone: The read terminates 3 residues before the CDR3 end, so the remaining end is supplied by the germline J gene. The chain combines TRBV10-3 with TRBJ2-4; TRBD1 aligns across 9 bases. The CDR3 loop spans 14 amino acids. Looked up from germline, CDR1 is ENHRY and CDR2 is SYGVKD. J was trimmed by 6 bases and V by 5 bases; bases with no gene match: 5. Partial CDR3 DNA: TGTGCCATCAGTCCACAGGGGGCAGGAAACATT. It codes for CAISPQGAGNI. In full, the CDR3 reads CAISPQGAGNIQYF.

Note on this clone: The read halts 3 residues ahead of the CDR3 end, with the missing end drawn from the germline J gene. The rearrangement joins TRBV5-1 to TRBJ2-1, with D maybe TRBD2 (6 bases). With 3 bases removed from V and 0 bases from J, the gap between germline ends came to 13 bases. Germline values: CDR1 SGHRS, CDR2 YFSETQ. CDR3 size: 16 residues. CDR3 DNA, as far as it was read: TGCGCCAGCAGCTCCTCTGGGGGGAGCTCCTACAATGAG. It specifies CASSSSGGSSYNE. The entire CDR3 protein reads CASSSSGGSSYNEQFF.

Turning to this clone: Germline is not matched at one junction end, which may reflect a read error. Read coverage stops 3 residues before the CDR3 terminus; the germline J gene supplies the remainder. V gene TRBV7-3 combines with J gene TRBJ1-1, with 7 bases identical to TRBD1. The CDR3 spans 17 residues. Germline values: CDR1 SGHTA, CDR2 FQGTGA. The covered CDR3 bases are TGTGCCAGCAGCTTAAGGGCAGGGGGGTTCATGAACGCTGAA. This translates into CASSLRAGGFMNAE. The CDR3 in its entirety is CASSLRAGGFMNAEAFF. Full variable domain (missing parts from reference TRBV7-3 and TRBJ1-1): GAGVSQTPSNKVTEKGKYVELRCDPISGHTALYWYRQSLGQGPEFLIYFQGTGAADDSGLPNDRFFAVRPEGSVSTLKIQRTERGDSAVYLCASSLRAGGFMNAEAFFGQGTRLTVV.

A note on this clone: The CDR3 goes on 3 residues after the read ends, and that part is filled in from the germline J gene. V is TRBV11-3 and J is TRBJ2-1; 7 nucleotides line up with TRBD2. CDR1 is SGHNT and CDR2 is YENEEA in the germline V gene. Trimming took 5 bases from V and 4 from J; bases not matched to a gene: 8. CDR3 length: 15 residues. The sequenced part of the CDR3 DNA is TGTGCCAGCAGCCCAGGGTCTAGCGGTTACAATGAG. Protein product: CASSPGSSGYNE. The CDR3 as a whole reads CASSPGSSGYNEQFF.

As concerns this clone: With the read ending 3 residues before the CDR3 end, the germline J gene is used to fill in that end. V and J are TRBV7-3 and TRBJ2-5, with 12 bases aligning to TRBD2. CDR1 SGHTA and CDR2 FQGTGA come from the germline V gene. CDR3 length: 17 residues. V dropped 5 bases and J dropped 5; count of bases not matched to a gene: 12. The DNA read from the CDR3 is TGTGCCAGCAGCCCCCGGGCTAGCGGGGGGGCCTGGGAGACC. Residues: CASSPRASGGAWET. The full CDR3 sequence reads CASSPRASGGAWETQYF.

As concerns this clone: The missing CDR3 end, 3 residues past where the read stops, is filled in from the germline J gene. J is TRBJ2-7 and V is TRBV20-1, with no clear D. The V gene lost 3 bases and the J gene lost 1 base, with 16 bases spanning the gap. CDR3 size: 15 residues. Germline V CDR1 and CDR2: DFQATT, SNEGSKA (reference sequence). CDR3 residues: CSASDFGSPSYEQYF. CDR3 bases read: TGCAGTGCTAGTGACTTCGGTAGTCCTTCCTACGAG.

As concerns this clone: Read sequence stops 3 residues before the CDR3 end, and the germline J gene provides the missing end. This chain links TRBV7-2 with TRBJ2-2; the match to TRBD2 covers 10 bases. V dropped 4 bases and J dropped 6; count of bases not matched to a gene: 5. CDR3 length equals 15 residues. Germline CDR1 is SGHTA and CDR2 is FQGNSA. CDR3 DNA, as far as it was read: TGTGCCAGCAGCTCCCTAGCGGGAGTTGCCGGGGAG. The encoded protein is CASSSLAGVAGE. The full CDR3 is CASSSLAGVAGELFF.

Points on this clone: The CDR3 is cut off 3 residues early in the read; its end comes from the germline J gene. The chain recombines TRBV5-1 with TRBJ1-1; D call uncertain. V was trimmed by 7 bases and J by 0 bases, leaving 10 bases between them. The germline CDR1 and CDR2 sequences are SGHRS and YFSETQ. This CDR3 has 13 residues. CDR3 in amino acids: CASGPALNTEAFF. Incomplete CDR3 DNA: TGCGCCAGCGGTCCTGCGCTGAACACTGAA.

A remark on this clone: Coverage ceases 3 residues before the CDR3 finishes, and the germline J gene fills in the end. The genes are TRBV7-7 and TRBJ2-2, with 11 positions matching TRBD1. V was clipped by 3 bases and J by 4 bases; unmatched bases: 1. The germline V gene encodes CDR1 SSHAT and CDR2 FNYEAQ (reference sequence). This CDR3 region has 15 residues. Here the CDR3 reads CASSLGQGGTGELFF. The part of the CDR3 DNA that was read is TGTGCCAGCAGCTTGGGACAGGGGGGCACCGGGGAG. The full variable domain, rest sourced from reference TRBV7-7 and TRBJ2-2, is GAGVSQSPRYKVTKRGQDVTLRCDPISSHATLYWYQQALGQGPEFLTYFNYEAQPDKSGLPSDRFSAERPEGSISTLTIQRTEQRDSAMYRCASSLGQGGTGELFFGEGSRLTVL.

In regard to this clone: The CDR3 goes on 3 residues after the read ends, and that part is filled in from the germline J gene. This chain links TRBV19 with TRBJ2-5; 8 bases fit TRBD2. Germline V gene lookup returns CDR1 LNHDA and CDR2 SQIVND (reference sequence). J lost 5 bases, V lost 3 bases, and 8 bases had no gene match. The CDR3 runs 15 residues. The sequenced CDR3 bases are TGTGCCAGTAGTATTGGACGGGGGGGCCGGGAGACC. Encoded protein: CASSIGRGGRET. The full CDR3 sequence reads CASSIGRGGRETQYF.

As for this clone: The read stops 3 residues short of the end of the CDR3; the missing end is completed from the germline J gene. The genes are TRBV7-6 and TRBJ2-5; D could derive from TRBD1 or TRBD2 (5 bases each). V lost 5 bases and J 4 bases, leaving 14 bases between the germline ends. CDR3 length: 14 residues. Germline V CDR1 and CDR2: SGHVS, FNYEAQ. CDR3 loop: CASSDTVRGETQYF. The sequenced CDR3 bases are TGTGCCAGCAGCGACACAGTGAGGGGAGAGACC.

In regard to this clone: The read falls 3 residues short of the CDR3 end, and the missing part is taken from the germline J gene. This rearrangement joins TRBV20-1 to TRBJ2-2; TRBD2 agrees at 9 bases. The CDR3 length is 18 residues. The V gene end was trimmed by 5 bases and the J gene end by 6 bases; junction bases not matched to a gene: 19. Germline V lookup: CDR1 DFQATT, CDR2 SNEGSKA (reference sequence). This CDR3 is CSAAPSLAGGPSAGELFF. The sequenced part of the CDR3 DNA is TGCAGTGCTGCCCCTAGTTTGGCGGGAGGGCCCTCAGCCGGGGAG.

With regard to this clone: The CDR3 is cut off 3 residues early in the read; its end comes from the germline J gene. V and J are TRBV7-3 and TRBJ2-3; TRBD1 matches at 9 bases. Germline V gives CDR1 SGHTA, CDR2 FQGTGA. The V and J ends lost 8 bases and 5 bases, in that order; junction bases with no gene match: 11. The CDR3 has 15 residues. CDR3 sequence reads: CASSYRGRLVDTQYF. The part of the CDR3 DNA that was read is TGTGCCAGCTCGTACAGGGGGCGATTGGTAGATACG.

On this clone itself: The read halts 3 residues ahead of the CDR3 end, with the missing end drawn from the germline J gene. V gene TRBV7-3 combines with J gene TRBJ1-2, with 7 nucleotides matching TRBD1. CDR1 is SGHTA and CDR2 is FQGTGA in the germline V gene. V was pared by 1 base and J by 3 bases, with 2 bases of the junction left unmatched. The CDR3 extends over 14 amino acids. The DNA read from the CDR3 is TGTGCCAGCAGCTTAAAGGGGGCCGACTATGGC. It yields the protein CASSLKGADYG. The full CDR3 is CASSLKGADYGYTF.

As to this clone: From the germline J gene comes the end of the CDR3, since the read stops 3 residues before it. This sequence joins TRBV29-1 and TRBJ1-1; D not certain. Looked up from germline, CDR1 is SQVTM and CDR2 is ANQGSEA. There are 13 residues in the CDR3. V dropped 8 bases and J dropped 1 base, with 14 bases sitting between them. The part of the CDR3 DNA that was read is TGCAGCTCCCTCGTAGCCGCGAACACTGAA. Protein: CSSLVAANTE. The CDR3 in its entirety is CSSLVAANTEAFF.

Note on this clone: Coverage ceases 3 residues before the CDR3 finishes, and the germline J gene fills in the end. This rearrangement joins TRBV18 to TRBJ2-7, with 7 bases aligning to TRBD1. Looked up from germline, CDR1 is KGHSH and CDR2 is LQKENI. V lost 10 bases and J lost 4; bases outside the gene matches: 10. The CDR3 extends over 13 amino acids. Here the CDR3 reads CATRRDSRYEQYF. The CDR3 bases that were read are TGTGCCACCCGCCGGGACAGCCGTTACGAG.

Comment on this clone: Read sequence stops 3 residues before the CDR3 end, and the germline J gene provides the missing end. V gene TRBV12-5 combines with J gene TRBJ2-2; 10 bases agree with TRBD2. This CDR3 contains 19 residues. V shed 3 bases and J 5 bases; nucleotides not matched to a gene: 15. Germline CDR1 reads LGHNT; CDR2 reads FRNRAP. Incomplete CDR3 DNA: TGTGCTAGTGGTTTCCAAGAGGCTTTGGGACTAGCGCAGACCGGGGAG. The encoded protein is CASGFQEALGLAQTGE. The entire CDR3 sequence reads CASGFQEALGLAQTGELFF.

Remarks on this clone: The CDR3 end is not reached by the read, which stops 3 residues before it; the germline J gene fills it in. The rearrangement joins TRBV30 to TRBJ2-4, with TRBD2 identical over 8 bases. The CDR3 has 13 amino acids. Germline loops: CDR1 GTSNPN, CDR2 SVGIG (reference sequence). V shed 0 bases, J shed 9 bases, and the junction held 4 bases outside the gene matches. CDR3 sequence reads: CAWSVAGVGIQYF. The sequenced CDR3 bases are TGTGCCTGGAGTGTAGCGGGAGTAGGCATT.